These 18 T cell receptor beta chains originate from one sample sequenced in a study of OX40 agonist ivuxolimab in advanced cancers. The table came from immunoSEQ multiplex PCR; TCRdb's copy has only in-frame clones and leaves some out. This table holds 55,000 to 75,000 clones, more than 65% found once. The sequencing used CD4+ or CD8+ T cells sorted from blood, collected in a trial of the OX40 agonist ivuxolimab. These receptors originate from an adult with an advanced solid tumor such as melanoma, head and neck, liver or kidney cancer.

The sample holds a few counts of this clone. This chain links TRBV2 with TRBJ2-5, with D possibly being TRBD2 (6 bases). The germline V and J ends were trimmed by 8 bases and 12 bases, with 19 bases remaining between them. The germline V gene has CDR1 SNHLY and CDR2 FYNNEI. This CDR3 has 12 residues. CDR3 nucleotides: TGTGCCAGCCAGAACCCCGGGACTCCAGAGTACTTC. This sequence encodes CASQNPGTPEYF.

The chain carries TRBV21-1 and TRBJ1-2. TRBV21-1 is classified as a pseudogene. The CDR3 sequence is 13 residues long. The CDR3 bases are TGTGCCAGCCCCGGGGGGGGCCGGCATGGCTACACCTTC. Amino acids: CASPGGGRHGYTF.

The rearrangement links TRBV19 to TRBJ2-5; no clear D gene. The CDR3 length is 15 residues. Per the germline V gene, CDR1 is LNHDA and CDR2 is SQIVND (reference sequence). Trimming removed 5 bases at V and 2 bases at J, with 15 bases between. The CDR3 DNA reads as TGTGCCAGTAGTCCGCGAGGCCCTAGACAAGAGACCCAGTACTTC. It yields the protein CASSPRGPRQETQYF.

V and J are TRBV27 and TRBJ2-6; 8 bases line up with TRBD1. The V gene end was trimmed by 5 bases and the J gene end by 4 bases; junction bases not matched to a gene: 10. In germline, CDR1 is MNHEY, CDR2 SMNVEV (reference sequence). This CDR3 region has 17 residues. Written as DNA, the CDR3 is TGTGCCAGCAGTGAGTCGACAGGGGAGGCAGGGGCCAACGTCCTGACTTTC. Translation: CASSESTGEAGANVLTF.

The rearrangement joins TRBV5-1 to TRBJ2-3; the match to TRBD2 covers 8 bases. The CDR3 totals 17 residues. V shed 4 bases, J shed 5 bases, and the junction held 15 bases outside the gene matches. Germline assignment: CDR1 SGHRS and CDR2 YFSETQ. CDR3 nucleotides: TGCGCCAGCAGCAGCCCTCCGACGGGGGGGCCGAGAGATACGCAGTATTTT. This translates into CASSSPPTGGPRDTQYF.

The rearrangement links TRBV6-5 to TRBJ1-5; 8 nucleotides agree with TRBD1. The junction had 6 bases not matched to a gene; V was cut back by 6 bases and J by 5 bases. The CDR3 spans 14 residues. Per the germline V gene, CDR1 is MNHEY and CDR2 is SVGAGI. CDR3 in DNA: TGTGCCAGCAGCCACAGCAGGGGGCATCAGCCCCAGCATTTT. Its protein is CASSHSRGHQPQHF.

This chain uses TRBV7-2 with TRBJ2-3; D remains ambiguous. Germline CDR1 reads SGHTA; CDR2 reads FQGNSA. The CDR3 is 15 residues long. V was cut by 2 bases and J by 0 bases, with 9 bases left in between. CDR3 residues: CASSLIDSSTDTQYF. The CDR3 nucleotides are TGTGCCAGCAGCTTAATAGATTCTAGCACAGATACGCAGTATTTT.

This clone has a handful of counts. The chain joins TRBV5-5 to TRBJ1-1; D is uncertain. V lost 4 bases and J 0 bases, leaving 13 bases between the germline ends. Per the germline V gene, CDR1 is SGHKS and CDR2 is YYEKEE (reference sequence). CDR3 length equals 15 residues. CDR3 sequence: CASSQRPALNTEAFF. CDR3 nucleotides: TGTGCCAGCAGCCAACGACCCGCGTTGAACACTGAAGCTTTCTTT.

This chain links TRBV2 with TRBJ2-3; 9 nucleotides agree with TRBD1. The CDR3 runs 15 residues. The V and J ends lost 7 bases and 6 bases, in that order; junction bases with no gene match: 11. CDR1 is SNHLY, CDR2 FYNNEI, per germline. The CDR3 spells CASKSPGQGYDTQYF. In DNA form, the CDR3 reads TGTGCCAGCAAGAGTCCGGGACAGGGTTACGATACGCAGTATTTT.

This clone was counted once. J is TRBJ1-6 and V is TRBV12-5; D remains unclear. The CDR3 extends over 14 amino acids. Trimming left V 7 bases short and J 6 bases short, with 13 bases between. CDR1 is LGHNT, CDR2 FRNRAP, per germline. The CDR3 loop reads CASASTNSNSPLHF. For the CDR3, the DNA is TGTGCTAGTGCCAGCACCAATTCTAATTCACCCCTCCACTTT.

This sequence joins TRBV7-2 and TRBJ1-2; possibly TRBD1 for D (6 bases). CDR3 size: 15 residues. CDR1 and CDR2 from the germline V gene are SGHTA and FQGNSA. The V end lost 2 bases, the J end lost 0 bases, and 10 bases lay between the germline ends. CDR3 sequence (DNA): TGTGCCAGCAGCTTATCGCAGGGGACTAACTATGGCTACACCTTC. This codes for CASSLSQGTNYGYTF.

The chain employs TRBV19 and TRBJ1-2; 7 nucleotides match TRBD1. The V gene's germline CDR1 is LNHDA and CDR2 SQIVND (reference sequence). J gave up 4 bases and V 3 bases, and 5 bases lay outside the gene matches. The CDR3 runs 14 residues. The CDR3 loop is CASSIGTETYGYTF. The DNA of the CDR3 is TGTGCCAGTAGTATTGGGACAGAAACCTATGGCTACACCTTC. Filled out from reference TRBV19 and TRBJ1-2, the complete variable domain reads DGGITQSPKYLFRKEGQNVTLSCEQNLNHDAMYWYRQDPGQGLRLIYYSQIVNDFQKGDIAEGYSVSREKKESFPLTVTSAQKNPTAFYLCASSIGTETYGYTFGSGTRLTVV.

The chain has TRBV6-5 and TRBJ2-7, with 12 bases aligning to TRBD2. J gave up 2 bases and V 6 bases, and 5 bases lay outside the gene matches. The CDR3 is 15 amino acids. Germline CDR1 is MNHEY and CDR2 is SVGAGI. CDR3 DNA: TGTGCCAGCAGACATACTAGCGGGGGGACCTACGAGCAGTACTTC. This encodes CASRHTSGGTYEQYF.

This clone was detected once. This chain connects TRBV4-3 to TRBJ2-7; 7 bases line up with TRBD2. The CDR3 is made up of 15 amino acids. The germline gives CDR1 LGHNA, CDR2 YSLEER. V was pared by 4 bases and J by 2 bases, with 8 bases of the junction left unmatched. CDR3 coding DNA: TGCGCCAGCAGCCGAGATTGGGACTACCCCTACGAGCAGTACTTC. This gives the protein CASSRDWDYPYEQYF.

The rearrangement links TRBV5-1 to TRBJ1-4, with D possibly matching TRBD1 (6 bases). V lost 7 bases and J lost 8, with 15 bases in between. Germline V gene data show CDR1 as SGHRS and CDR2 as YFSETQ. The CDR3 runs 13 residues. The CDR3 DNA follows: TGCGCCAGCGGTACAGGGTCGGACGAAAAACTGTTTTTT. Its protein product is CASGTGSDEKLFF.

V is TRBV6-5 and J is TRBJ1-2, with 9 bases fitting TRBD1. The J segment lost 7 bases and the V segment lost 7 bases, leaving 13 bases of the junction unmatched. The V gene's germline CDR1 is MNHEY and CDR2 SVGAGI. The CDR3 runs to 15 residues. For the CDR3, the DNA is TGTGCCAGCACCAACACCCGGGACAGGGTGTCTGGCTACACCTTC. This encodes CASTNTRDRVSGYTF.

This rearrangement joins TRBV10-3 to TRBJ1-2; no definite D call. The V end lost 3 bases, the J end lost 10 bases, and 12 bases lay between the germline ends. Germline lookup yields CDR1 ENHRY and CDR2 SYGVKD. The CDR3 spans 12 residues. CDR3 amino acids: CAISELTRDYTF. The CDR3 DNA sequence: TGTGCCATCAGTGAATTGACGAGGGACTACACCTTC.

The chain couples TRBV4-3 to TRBJ2-7; TRBD1 matches 9 bases. The length of the CDR3 is 16 residues. V lost 3 bases to trimming and J lost 2 bases; unmatched junction nucleotides: 8. Germline V gene data show CDR1 as LGHNA and CDR2 as YSLEER. For the CDR3, the DNA is TGCGCCAGCAGCCAGTACCCCGGGACAGGGACCTACGAGCAGTACTTC. Translation: CASSQYPGTGTYEQYF.